The 11 T cell receptor beta chains reported below all come from one sample, sequenced in a study of T cells in Graves' hyperthyroidism and ophthalmopathy. There were TCR beta CDR3 regions amplified from RNA transcripts. A first-round RT-PCR of the TCR CDR3 used the HTBI primer set. From the multiplex PCR reads, TCRdb called clonotypes with MiXCR, one entry per CDR3 protein. The data contain around 690,000 distinct CDR3 sequences, roughly 20% of them singletons. The sample was blood. The source is a man younger than 45 with Graves' ophthalmopathy.

This clonotype came up many times. The J gene is TRBJ1-5, the V gene TRBV7-2; D not certain. V shed 5 bases and J shed 5 bases, with 10 bases lying between them. CDR3 length equals 13 residues. CDR1 and CDR2 from the germline V gene are SGHTA and FQGNSA. CDR3 DNA sequence: TGTGCCAGCAGCCGTCTACGGGATCAGCCCCAGCATTTT. Protein sequence: CASSRLRDQPQHF.

This clonotype has a handful of counts. This sequence joins TRBV5-6 and TRBJ2-5; 7 nucleotides agree with TRBD2. Germline CDR1 SGHDT, CDR2 YYEEEE. The CDR3 is 16 residues long. V trimming: 0 bases; J trimming: 2 bases; junction bases outside the gene matches: 7. CDR3 amino acids: CASSLALREGQETQYF. Here the CDR3 DNA reads TGTGCCAGCAGCTTGGCCCTCAGGGAGGGACAAGAGACCCAGTACTTC. The variable domain in full, with the rest retrieved from reference TRBV5-6 and TRBJ2-5, is DAGVTQSPTHLIKTRGQQVTLRCSPKSGHDTVSWYQQALGQGPQFIFQYYEEEERQRGNFPDRFSGHQFPNYSSELNVNALLLGDSALYLCASSLALREGQETQYFGPGTRLLVL.

This clonotype was observed many times. This chain uses TRBV3-1 with TRBJ1-1; no clear D gene. The CDR3 is 14 amino acids. Between the trimmed V and J ends, which lost 4 bases and 6 bases, there was a span of 15 bases. Germline loops: CDR1 LGHDT, CDR2 YNNKEL (reference sequence). The CDR3 DNA is TGTGCCAGCAGCCCCGGACGGGTGGGAGCTGAAGCTTTCTTT. Translated, it gives CASSPGRVGAEAFF. The whole variable domain, remainder taken from reference TRBV3-1 and TRBJ1-1, is DTAVSQTPKYLVTQMGNDKSIKCEQNLGHDTMYWYKQDSKKFLKIMFSYNNKELIINETVPNRFSPKSPDKAHLNLHINSLELGDSAVYFCASSPGRVGAEAFFGQGTRLTVV.

V usage is TRBV27 and J usage is TRBJ2-7, with 9 bases identical to TRBD2. This CDR3 has 14 amino acids. Germline CDR1 is MNHEY and CDR2 is SMNVEV (reference sequence). V was clipped by 6 bases and J by 5 bases; unmatched bases: 8. DNA of the CDR3: TGTGCCAGCAGCCGCGGGGGGGCTTACCACGAGCAGTACTTC. Translating gives CASSRGGAYHEQYF.

The V gene is TRBV3-1, the J gene TRBJ2-1; TRBD2 agrees at 7 bases. CDR1 LGHDT and CDR2 YNNKEL come from the germline V gene (reference sequence). Unmatched junction bases numbered 14, after V lost 5 bases and J lost 7 bases. The CDR3 has 16 residues. The CDR3 nucleotides read TGTGCCAGCAGCTCCCTTAGTGGCGGGAGCCGAAATGAGCAGTTCTTC. The encoded protein is CASSSLSGGSRNEQFF.

This sequence joins TRBV18 and TRBJ2-6; no firm D call. Germline V gene lookup returns CDR1 KGHSH and CDR2 LQKENI. The CDR3 is 16 residues long. Trimming took 6 bases from V and 0 from J, leaving 12 bases between them. CDR3 protein: CASSYGKISGANVLTF. For the CDR3, the DNA is TGTGCCAGCTCTTATGGAAAGATCTCTGGGGCCAACGTCCTGACTTTC. The full variable domain, rest sourced from reference TRBV18 and TRBJ2-6, is NAGVMQNPRHLVRRRGQEARLRCSPMKGHSHVYWYRQLPEEGLKFMVYLQKENIIDESGMPKERFSAEFPKEGPSILRIQQVVRGDSAAYFCASSYGKISGANVLTFGAGSRLTVL.

At least ten counts were recorded for this clonotype. V is TRBV30 and J is TRBJ2-5; D is perhaps TRBD1 (6 bases). The V and J ends lost 0 bases and 4 bases respectively, with 9 bases between them. The CDR3 is 13 residues long. The germline V gene has CDR1 GTSNPN and CDR2 SVGIG (reference sequence). The CDR3 region is CAWSVIGGETQYF. For the CDR3, the DNA is TGTGCCTGGAGTGTAATAGGGGGAGAGACCCAGTACTTC.

In this sample, this clonotype turned up a few times. The chain carries TRBV4-3 and TRBJ1-6; D call uncertain. The CDR3 runs 15 residues. Germline CDR1 LGHNA, CDR2 YSLEER. V was trimmed by 1 base and J by 9 bases, leaving 13 bases between them. CDR3 bases: TGCGCCAGCAGCCAAGGGACCCACGAGGGTTCACCCCTCCACTTT. This codes for CASSQGTHEGSPLHF.

The rearrangement uses TRBV5-5 and TRBJ2-3; D is possibly TRBD2 (6 bases). Germline lookup yields CDR1 SGHKS and CDR2 YYEKEE (reference sequence). V shed 0 bases and J shed 0 bases, with 17 bases lying between them. The CDR3 is made up of 18 amino acids. The CDR3 DNA reads as TGTGCCAGCAGCTTGGGGCATCGACTAGGGGTAAGCACAGATACGCAGTATTTT. Residues: CASSLGHRLGVSTDTQYF.

This clonotype was observed at least ten times. The chain has TRBV12-3 or TRBV12-4 and TRBJ2-7; D ambiguous. The V gene lost 4 bases and the J gene lost 2 bases, with 9 bases spanning the gap. CDR3 length: 13 amino acids. The CDR3, as DNA: TGTGCCAGCAGTTCTCACGGGCCCTACGAGCAGTACTTC. As protein: CASSSHGPYEQYF.

This clonotype was picked up many times. V and J are TRBV7-2 and TRBJ2-7; a weak D match, TRBD2 (5 bases). Per germline, CDR1 SGHTA and CDR2 FQGNSA. The CDR3 consists of 14 residues. The V end was cut by 4 bases, the J end by 2 bases, with 12 bases between. In DNA, the CDR3 is TGTGCCAGCAGCTACCCCGGACTGCCCTACGAGCAGTACTTC. Amino acids: CASSYPGLPYEQYF.